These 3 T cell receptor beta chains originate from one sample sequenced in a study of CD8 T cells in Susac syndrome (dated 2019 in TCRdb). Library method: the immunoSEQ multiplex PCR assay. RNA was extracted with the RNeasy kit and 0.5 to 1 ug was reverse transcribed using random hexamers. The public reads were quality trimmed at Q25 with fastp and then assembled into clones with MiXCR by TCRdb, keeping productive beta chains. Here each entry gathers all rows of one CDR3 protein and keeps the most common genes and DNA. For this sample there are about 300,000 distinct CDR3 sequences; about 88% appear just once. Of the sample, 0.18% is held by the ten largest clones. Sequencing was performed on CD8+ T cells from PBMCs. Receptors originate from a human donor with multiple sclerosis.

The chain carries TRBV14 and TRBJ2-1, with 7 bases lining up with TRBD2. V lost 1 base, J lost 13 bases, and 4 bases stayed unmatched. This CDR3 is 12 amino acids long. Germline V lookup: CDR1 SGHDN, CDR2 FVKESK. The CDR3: CASSQGGRAQFF. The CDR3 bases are TGTGCCAGCAGCCAAGGCGGGAGAGCCCAGTTCTTC.

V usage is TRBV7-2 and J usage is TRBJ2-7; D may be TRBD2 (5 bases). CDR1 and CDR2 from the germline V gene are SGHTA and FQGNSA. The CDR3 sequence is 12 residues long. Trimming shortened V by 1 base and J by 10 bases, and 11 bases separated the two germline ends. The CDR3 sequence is CASSLGSSIQYF. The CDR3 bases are TGTGCCAGCAGCTTAGGGTCTAGCATACAGTACTTC.

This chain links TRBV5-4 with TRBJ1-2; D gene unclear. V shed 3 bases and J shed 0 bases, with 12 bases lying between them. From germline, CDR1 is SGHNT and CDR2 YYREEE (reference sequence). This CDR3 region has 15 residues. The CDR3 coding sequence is TGTGCCAGCAGCTGGGAGGGAAAAGCTAACTATGGCTACACCTTC. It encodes CASSWEGKANYGYTF.